The 30 T cell receptor beta chains reported below all come from one sample, sequenced in a study of shared clonotypes between healthy human individuals (TCRdb year 2020). Libraries were prepared through the immunoSEQ multiplex PCR assay. The table was pulled from immuneACCESS by TCRdb, which kept in-frame rearrangements only. Such tables lose some clones; where checked, under half of the loss comes from unresolved V genes, and the rest has no known cause. The sample table records 150,000 to 200,000 clones; 80% to 95% of these occur just once. In total, the top ten clones hold 0.067% of the sample. Material for sequencing was naive CD4+ T cells sorted from blood. The cell subset or site label, as the study defines it: CD45RA+ positively selected. These receptor sequences come from a woman aged 25 to 39 in good health.

CDR3 residues: CASRPSGTSYEQYF. The DNA for the CDR3 is TGTGCCAGCAGACCTAGTGGGACCTCCTACGAGCAGTACTTC. This sequence joins TRBV28 and TRBJ2-7, with D perhaps matching TRBD1 or TRBD2 (5 bases each). Germline V lookup: CDR1 MDHEN, CDR2 SYDVKM. The CDR3 contains 14 residues. V shed 6 bases and J shed 0 bases, with 12 bases lying between them.

The chain employs TRBV25-1 and TRBJ1-2; 9 bases line up with TRBD1. The CDR3 has 12 amino acids. V gave up 6 bases and J gave up 7 bases; unmatched junction bases: 3. Germline-derived CDR1 and CDR2 are MGHDK and SYGVNS. As DNA, the CDR3 is TGTGCCAGCAGAACAGGGGGCCTTGGCTACACCTTC. This encodes CASRTGGLGYTF.

This clone turned up a few times. CDR3 bases: TGTGCCAGCAGTGTTGGAAGCTCCTACGAGCAGTACTTC. This translates into CASSVGSSYEQYF. The chain carries TRBV2 and TRBJ2-7; D is undetermined. Looked up from germline, CDR1 is SNHLY and CDR2 is FYNNEI. The ends were cut back, 4 bases at V and 0 bases at J, with 7 bases in the middle. The CDR3 extends over 13 amino acids.

The genes are TRBV6-4 and TRBJ2-7, with TRBD2 matching over 10 bases. Germline CDR1 MRHNA, CDR2 SNTAGT. With 3 bases clipped from V and 3 bases from J, the junction kept 11 bases outside the gene matches. The CDR3 runs to 17 residues. In DNA form, the CDR3 reads TGTGCCAGCAGTGATATTAATAAGTCTAGCGGGAGCTACGAGCAGTACTTC. Translating gives CASSDINKSSGSYEQYF.

Only a few counts were recorded for this clone. This rearrangement joins TRBV6-6 to TRBJ2-7, with unresolved D. CDR3 length: 13 residues. Trimming removed 6 bases from V and 6 bases from J, with 15 bases in between. Germline-derived CDR1 and CDR2 are MNHNY and SVGAGI (reference sequence). DNA of the CDR3: TGTGCCAGCAGGGAAAGGACCCCGCTCGAGCAGTACTTC. Translation gives CASRERTPLEQYF.

The chain carries TRBV19 and TRBJ2-1; 8 bases are a match to TRBD1. V lost 5 bases and J lost 12; bases outside the gene matches: 12. The CDR3 is made up of 14 amino acids. Germline V CDR1 and CDR2: LNHDA, SQIVND (reference sequence). CDR3 coding DNA: TGTGCCAGTAGTGAGGGGACAGGCCGTCGGGGGCAGTTCTTC. Translating gives CASSEGTGRRGQFF.

The chain links TRBV10-3 to TRBJ2-7; no clear D gene. V lost 5 bases and J 1 base, leaving 12 bases between the germline ends. The CDR3 totals 14 residues. The germline CDR1 and CDR2 sequences are ENHRY and SYGVKD. CDR3 in DNA: TGTGCCATCAGTCTAACGACGGATTCCTACGAGCAGTACTTC. Protein sequence: CAISLTTDSYEQYF.

This chain connects TRBV28 to TRBJ1-5; D not resolved. V dropped 7 bases and J dropped 3 bases, with 16 bases sitting between them. Germline lookup yields CDR1 MDHEN and CDR2 SYDVKM. CDR3 length equals 15 residues. The DNA of the CDR3 is TGTGCCAGCACCTCGGGTCAGGTTTACAATCAGCCCCAGCATTTT. Protein: CASTSGQVYNQPQHF.

The J gene is TRBJ2-7, the V gene TRBV11-2; no firm D call. Deletions cut 6 bases from V and 5 bases from J, with 17 bases between. The germline CDR1 and CDR2 sequences are SGHAT and FQNNGV. The CDR3 runs 14 residues. CDR3 sequence reads: CASSLLPDPNEQYF. The CDR3 nucleotides are TGTGCCAGCAGTTTACTCCCGGACCCCAACGAGCAGTACTTC.

This clone came up once. The gene calls are TRBV10-3 and TRBJ1-1; possibly TRBD1 for D (6 bases). The V end lost 4 bases, the J end lost 1 base, and 13 bases lay between the germline ends. The CDR3 length is 15 residues. Germline lookup yields CDR1 ENHRY and CDR2 SYGVKD. The CDR3 region has the DNA TGTGCCATCAGTGGAGGGGGTTTGGGGAACACTGAAGCTTTCTTT. It translates to CAISGGGLGNTEAFF.

This rearrangement joins TRBV19 to TRBJ2-3, with a possible D match to TRBD1 (6 bases). This CDR3 has 14 amino acids. V was cut by 5 bases and J by 2 bases, with 11 bases left in between. Germline V CDR1 and CDR2: LNHDA, SQIVND (reference sequence). The CDR3 coding sequence is TGTGCCAGTAGTTCTAGACAGGACACAGATACGCAGTATTTT. It codes for CASSSRQDTDTQYF.

In DNA, the CDR3 is TGTGCCAGCTCTCCCGCGGACAGGGCGGGTGAAAAACTGTTTTTT. Residues: CASSPADRAGEKLFF. The chain carries TRBV18 and TRBJ1-4, with 8 bases fitting TRBD1. Looked up from germline, CDR1 is KGHSH and CDR2 is LQKENI. V lost 6 bases and J lost 7; bases outside the gene matches: 10. This CDR3 has 15 residues.

The rearrangement uses TRBV6-1 and TRBJ1-3; D not resolved. CDR3 size: 12 residues. Trimming shortened V by 8 bases and J by 4 bases, and 9 bases separated the two germline ends. Per germline, CDR1 MNHNS and CDR2 SASEGT. The CDR3 reads CASEGSGNTIYF. In DNA form, the CDR3 reads TGTGCCAGCGAGGGTAGCGGAAACACCATATATTTT.

The chain has TRBV6-5 and TRBJ1-6, with 9 bases that match TRBD1. The V gene's germline CDR1 is MNHEY and CDR2 SVGAGI. Trimming took 5 bases from V and 8 from J; bases not matched to a gene: 7. The CDR3 totals 15 residues. The DNA of the CDR3 is TGTGCCAGCAGTCGACCGGGACAGGGAGATTCACCCCTCCACTTT. This gives the protein CASSRPGQGDSPLHF.

The chain combines TRBV12-5 with TRBJ1-2; D is unclear. The germline V gene has CDR1 LGHNT and CDR2 FRNRAP. The V end was cut by 5 bases, the J end by 4 bases, with 17 bases between. This CDR3 has 15 amino acids. CDR3 sequence: CASGLPVDERYGYTF. The CDR3 region has the DNA TGTGCTAGTGGTCTCCCCGTGGACGAGCGCTATGGCTACACCTTC.

This clone was detected once. V and J are TRBV4-1 and TRBJ2-2; D may be TRBD2 (6 bases). The germline CDR1 and CDR2 sequences are MGHRA and YSYEKL. The CDR3 consists of 15 residues. Trimming removed 1 base from V and 7 bases from J, with 13 bases in between. This CDR3 reads CASSQVGGTGGELFF. The DNA for the CDR3 is TGCGCCAGCAGCCAAGTTGGGGGGACCGGCGGGGAGCTGTTTTTT.

A remark on this clone: At one boundary the junction diverges from the germline segment, which might be a read error. This chain links TRBV28 with TRBJ2-3; 9 nucleotides match TRBD2. CDR1 is MDHEN, CDR2 SYDVKM, per germline. CDR3 length: 14 residues. CDR3 in DNA: TGCGTTTCCGGGGCGGGAGGGGTAGCAGATACGCAGTATTTT. It specifies CVSGAGGVADTQYF.

The table lists this clone with a count of one. The V and J genes are TRBV19 and TRBJ1-1; the D is unclear. Trimming took 5 bases from V and 1 from J, leaving 8 bases between them. The length of the CDR3 is 13 residues. Germline assignment: CDR1 LNHDA and CDR2 SQIVND (reference sequence). The chain's CDR3 is CASSLFENTEAFF. Written as DNA, the CDR3 is TGTGCCAGTAGTTTATTCGAGAACACTGAAGCTTTCTTT. The full variable domain, rest sourced from reference TRBV19 and TRBJ1-1, is DGGITQSPKYLFRKEGQNVTLSCEQNLNHDAMYWYRQDPGQGLRLIYYSQIVNDFQKGDIAEGYSVSREKKESFPLTVTSAQKNPTAFYLCASSLFENTEAFFGQGTRLTVV.

This chain joins TRBV11-2 and TRBJ2-3; D may be TRBD2 (5 bases). V gave up 5 bases and J gave up 2 bases, with 17 bases separating them. The CDR3 contains 16 residues. The germline gives CDR1 SGHAT, CDR2 FQNNGV. The CDR3 reads CASSQTRFPYTDTQYF. CDR3 bases: TGTGCCAGCAGCCAAACTAGGTTCCCCTACACAGATACGCAGTATTTT.

The chain carries TRBV28 and TRBJ1-5, with TRBD1 matching 12 bases. The V and J ends lost 5 bases and 5 bases, in that order; junction bases with no gene match: 7. The CDR3 sequence is 16 residues long. CDR1 and CDR2 from the germline V gene are MDHEN and SYDVKM. CDR3 sequence: CASSLGGTGGYQPQHF. CDR3 DNA: TGTGCCAGCAGTCTCGGGGGGACAGGGGGCTATCAGCCCCAGCATTTT.

This clone was counted a single time. The DNA of the CDR3 is TGCGCCAGCAGCCAAGATCCAGGACTAGCGGGAGTACTCAATGAGCAGTTCTTC. This translates into CASSQDPGLAGVLNEQFF. The chain has TRBV4-1 and TRBJ2-1, with 13 bases that match TRBD2. Trimming removed 0 bases from V and 6 bases from J; junction bases left unmatched: 8. From germline, CDR1 is MGHRA and CDR2 YSYEKL. The CDR3 is 18 amino acids.

V is TRBV18 and J is TRBJ2-1; no clear D. Germline-derived CDR1 and CDR2 are KGHSH and LQKENI. The CDR3 totals 15 residues. V was shortened by 6 bases and J by 5 bases, with 17 bases between the two germline ends. The CDR3 region is CASSANYVQNNEQFF. CDR3 coding DNA: TGTGCCAGCTCCGCGAACTATGTCCAAAACAATGAGCAGTTCTTC.

This chain links TRBV10-1 with TRBJ2-3; tentatively, D is TRBD1 (6 bases). CDR1 WNHNN and CDR2 SYGVQD come from the germline V gene (reference sequence). This CDR3 comprises 14 residues. V lost 6 bases to trimming and J lost 3 bases, with 13 bases between them. The CDR3 bases are TGCGCCAGCAGGGGGGACACCTCGACAGATACGCAGTATTTT. This sequence encodes CASRGDTSTDTQYF.

This rearrangement joins TRBV6-1 to TRBJ1-2, with D maybe TRBD1 (6 bases). Germline lookup yields CDR1 MNHNS and CDR2 SASEGT. V gave up 0 bases and J gave up 4 bases, with 18 bases separating them. The CDR3 loop spans 17 amino acids. DNA of the CDR3: TGTGCCAGCAGTGAAGCGCTTCCATCAGGGGCGGCCTATGGCTACACCTTC. This sequence encodes CASSEALPSGAAYGYTF.

The chain joins TRBV9 to TRBJ2-7; the D is unclear. This CDR3 is 15 amino acids long. The germline V gene encodes CDR1 SGDLS and CDR2 YYNGEE. V lost 4 bases to trimming and J lost 2 bases, with 16 bases between them. CDR3 bases: TGTGCCAGCAGCCACGCCCCCGACATCCCCTACGAGCAGTACTTC. This encodes CASSHAPDIPYEQYF. Combining the CDR3 with reference TRBV9 and TRBJ2-7 gives the whole variable domain DSGVTQTPKHLITATGQRVTLRCSPRSGDLSVYWYQQSLDQGLQFLIQYYNGEERAKGNILERFSAQQFPDLHSELNLSSLELGDSALYFCASSHAPDIPYEQYFGPGTRLTVT.

V gene TRBV7-3 combines with J gene TRBJ2-5; D is tentatively TRBD1 or TRBD2 (5 bases each). Judging by the DNA end, TRBJ2-7 fits better; the J call may be wrong. This CDR3 contains 14 residues. In germline, CDR1 is SGHTA, CDR2 FQGTGA. Here the CDR3 reads CASSLGGKAYEQYF. In DNA form, the CDR3 reads TGTGCCAGCAGCTTAGGGGGTAAAGCCTACGAGCAGTACTTC.

The chain employs TRBV11-1 and TRBJ1-1; D unresolved. CDR3 length equals 14 residues. V lost 5 bases to trimming and J lost 1 base, with 11 bases between them. From germline, CDR1 is SGHAT and CDR2 FQDESV (reference sequence). The CDR3 region is CASSPNRGNTEAFF. The CDR3 DNA follows: TGTGCCAGCAGCCCTAATCGGGGGAACACTGAAGCTTTCTTT.

The rearrangement links TRBV19 to TRBJ2-2; D possibly matches TRBD1 or TRBD2 (6 bases each). CDR1 is LNHDA, CDR2 SQIVND, per germline (reference sequence). The CDR3 consists of 14 residues. V gave up 7 bases and J gave up 3 bases, with 12 bases separating them. The CDR3 reads CASIGGLYTGELFF. CDR3 nucleotide sequence: TGTGCCAGTATTGGGGGGCTGTACACCGGGGAGCTGTTTTTT.

This clone was seen once. The chain uses TRBV5-1 and TRBJ2-7; D not resolved. The germline V and J ends were trimmed by 1 base and 0 bases, with 17 bases remaining between them. Germline lookup yields CDR1 SGHRS and CDR2 YFSETQ. The CDR3 covers 17 residues. The DNA for the CDR3 is TGCGCCAGCAGCTTGTCCATTCTTCAGAGGAGCTCCTACGAGCAGTACTTC. Translation gives CASSLSILQRSSYEQYF.

The chain has TRBV28 and TRBJ2-7; D gene unclear. Trimming left V 4 bases short and J 3 bases short, with 19 bases between. Germline V CDR1 and CDR2: MDHEN, SYDVKM. The CDR3 is 16 residues long. The CDR3 coding sequence is TGTGCCAGCAGTTCACCCGGTTGGATCAAGGACTACGAGCAGTACTTC. It specifies CASSSPGWIKDYEQYF.